The 19 T cell receptor beta chains in this list originate from one sample, sequenced in a study of blood T cell repertoires in COVID-19. Sequencing used immunoSEQ multiplex PCR; TCRdb keeps in-frame clones, though not all of them. The sample consists of about 94,000 clones, around 87% of them appearing once. The sequenced sample was peripheral blood. These receptors came from a human donor with acute or convalescent COVID-19. The donor label of this sample is uncertain.

The J gene is TRBJ2-1, the V gene TRBV7-8; tentatively, D is TRBD2 (6 bases). Germline-derived CDR1 and CDR2 are SGHVS and FQNEAQ. V was clipped by 1 base and J by 8 bases, with 15 bases between them. The CDR3 contains 15 residues. CDR3 nucleotide sequence: TGTGCCAGCAGCTTAGGCCAGGGCGGGATCGATGAGCAGTTCTTC. Amino acids: CASSLGQGGIDEQFF. The variable domain in full, with the rest retrieved from reference TRBV7-8 and TRBJ2-1, is GAGVSQSPRYKVAKRGQDVALRCDPISGHVSLFWYQQALGQGPEFLTYFQNEAQLDKSGLPSDRFFAERPEGSVSTLKIQRTQQEDSAVYLCASSLGQGGIDEQFFGPGTRLTVL.

The J gene is TRBJ2-3, the V gene TRBV10-3; 11 bases align to TRBD2. The CDR3 is 15 residues long. V lost 5 bases to trimming and J lost 4 bases; unmatched junction nucleotides: 5. Germline values: CDR1 ENHRY, CDR2 SYGVKD. The CDR3 protein is CAISQTSGVPDTQYF. DNA of the CDR3: TGTGCCATCAGTCAGACTAGCGGGGTGCCAGATACGCAGTATTTT.

The V call is TRBV6-1, the J call TRBJ1-2; D call uncertain. This CDR3 has 14 residues. V was shortened by 1 base and J by 6 bases, with 12 bases between the two germline ends. Per germline, CDR1 MNHNS and CDR2 SASEGT. CDR3 residues: CASSEGQRNDGYTF. DNA for the CDR3: TGTGCCAGCAGTGAAGGGCAGCGAAACGATGGCTACACCTTC.

The chain has TRBV2 and TRBJ2-4, with D maybe TRBD2 (6 bases). Per germline, CDR1 SNHLY and CDR2 FYNNEI. This CDR3 is 14 amino acids long. V was shortened by 4 bases and J by 5 bases, with 12 bases between the two germline ends. The CDR3 DNA reads TGTGCCAGCAGTGTAGGACTAATCGAAAACATTCAGTACTTC. Amino acid sequence: CASSVGLIENIQYF.

The chain has TRBV6-5 and TRBJ1-2; 8 positions match TRBD1. Trimming took 6 bases from V and 8 from J; bases not matched to a gene: 8. The CDR3 sequence is 13 residues long. Germline values: CDR1 MNHEY, CDR2 SVGAGI. The CDR3, as DNA: TGTGCCAGCAGCACAGGACAGGGAACAGGCTACACCTTC. Encoded protein: CASSTGQGTGYTF.

V and J are TRBV24-1 and TRBJ2-1; D gene unclear. The CDR3 has 13 residues. CDR1 and CDR2 from the germline V gene are KGHDR and SFDVKD. Deletions cut 4 bases from V and 10 bases from J, with 13 bases between. In DNA form, the CDR3 reads TGTGCCACCAGTGACCCGCCCGAGCGAGAGCAGTTCTTC. This encodes CATSDPPEREQFF.

The chain recombines TRBV2 with TRBJ1-5; D perhaps matches TRBD1 (5 bases). Germline lookup yields CDR1 SNHLY and CDR2 FYNNEI. V lost 4 bases and J lost 0, with 16 bases in between. This CDR3 has 17 amino acids. The CDR3 loop is CASSGGTGVYSNQPQHF. The CDR3 nucleotides are TGTGCCAGCAGTGGTGGAACAGGCGTTTATAGCAATCAGCCCCAGCATTTT.

The chain links TRBV18 to TRBJ2-3; D unresolved. Per germline, CDR1 KGHSH and CDR2 LQKENI. The V end lost 3 bases, the J end lost 2 bases, and 6 bases lay between the germline ends. The CDR3 runs to 13 residues. The CDR3 DNA reads as TGTGCCAGCTCACCGTCACTCACAGATACGCAGTATTTT. Its translation: CASSPSLTDTQYF.

The rearrangement links TRBV5-1 to TRBJ2-1; the D is unclear. CDR3 length: 13 residues. The germline CDR1 and CDR2 sequences are SGHRS and YFSETQ. With 2 bases removed from V and 8 bases from J, the gap between germline ends came to 11 bases. The CDR3 region is CASSFGPNDEQFF. In nucleotides, the CDR3 is TGCGCCAGCAGCTTTGGGCCTAACGATGAGCAGTTCTTC. Combining the CDR3 with reference TRBV5-1 and TRBJ2-1 gives the whole variable domain KAGVTQTPRYLIKTRGQQVTLSCSPISGHRSVSWYQQTPGQGLQFLFEYFSETQRNKGNFPGRFSGRQFSNSRSEMNVSTLELGDSALYLCASSFGPNDEQFFGPGTRLTVL.

The chain links TRBV9 to TRBJ2-3; 9 positions match TRBD2. Unmatched junction bases numbered 7, after V lost 5 bases and J lost 0 bases. The length of the CDR3 is 16 residues. CDR1 SGDLS and CDR2 YYNGEE come from the germline V gene. CDR3 sequence: CASSPIAGASTDTQYF. The CDR3 coding sequence is TGTGCCAGCAGTCCGATAGCGGGGGCTAGCACAGATACGCAGTATTTT.

The CDR3 protein is CASSPGGPRMNIQYF. CDR3 bases: TGTGCCAGCAGCCCCGGGGGTCCCCGAATGAACATTCAGTACTTC. The chain recombines TRBV7-6 with TRBJ2-4; maybe TRBD2 (6 bases). Trimming removed 5 bases at V and 7 bases at J, with 18 bases between. The CDR3 spans 15 residues. CDR1 SGHVS and CDR2 FNYEAQ come from the germline V gene.

This rearrangement joins TRBV25-1 to TRBJ1-1, with a tentative D call TRBD1 (6 bases). Trimming left V 3 bases short and J 5 bases short, with 13 bases between. Germline V gene lookup returns CDR1 MGHDK and CDR2 SYGVNS. The CDR3 is made up of 14 amino acids. CDR3 region: CASSERGGSTEAFF. Written as DNA, the CDR3 is TGTGCCAGCAGTGAGAGAGGGGGTAGTACTGAAGCTTTCTTT.

The chain combines TRBV6-1 with TRBJ2-2, with TRBD1 matching over 7 bases. Germline CDR1 reads MNHNS; CDR2 reads SASEGT. With V trimmed by 2 bases and J by 5 bases, 5 bases remained unmatched. The CDR3 runs to 15 residues. The CDR3 loop is CASSETGVLTGELFF. In nucleotides, the CDR3 is TGTGCCAGCAGTGAAACAGGGGTCTTAACCGGGGAGCTGTTTTTT.

The rearrangement joins TRBV2 to TRBJ1-2; 8 bases are shared with TRBD1. CDR3 length: 14 residues. V lost 6 bases and J lost 6; bases outside the gene matches: 9. Germline values: CDR1 SNHLY, CDR2 FYNNEI. CDR3 sequence (DNA): TGTGCCAGCAGATTGGACAGGGAACTTCATGGCTACACCTTC. Translating gives CASRLDRELHGYTF.

This clone appeared once. The junction and the germline gene differ at one end; a read error may be behind it. The J gene is TRBJ1-2, the V gene TRBV6-5, with a tentative D call TRBD1 (5 bases). Germline loops: CDR1 MNHEY, CDR2 SVGAGI. CDR3 length: 14 amino acids. The CDR3 nucleotides read TGTGCCAGCAGTTACTCGAGGGGCCCCGCGGGGCGCCTTTTC. It translates to CASSYSRGPAGRLF.

This chain links TRBV9 with TRBJ1-6; 7 nucleotides agree with TRBD1. V was clipped by 4 bases and J by 9 bases; unmatched bases: 7. Germline CDR1 SGDLS, CDR2 YYNGEE. The CDR3 has 14 amino acids. The CDR3 here is CASSYGQEASPLHF. In DNA, the CDR3 is TGTGCCAGCAGCTACGGACAGGAGGCTTCACCCCTCCACTTT.

The chain's CDR3 is CASSLAGGQGAYEQYF. DNA for the CDR3: TGTGCCAGCAGCTTAGCAGGGGGACAGGGGGCCTACGAGCAGTACTTC. This sequence joins TRBV11-3 and TRBJ2-7; 11 bases match TRBD1. Unmatched junction bases numbered 4, after V lost 1 base and J lost 2 bases. The CDR3 covers 16 residues. Per the germline V gene, CDR1 is SGHNT and CDR2 is YENEEA. Looking up the rest from reference TRBV11-3 and TRBJ2-7 gives the full variable domain: EAGVVQSPRYKIIEKKQPVAFWCNPISGHNTLYWYLQNLGQGPELLIRYENEEAVDDSQLPKDRFSAERLKGVDSTLKIQPAELGDSAVYLCASSLAGGQGAYEQYFGPGTRLTVT.

The V and J genes are TRBV6-5 and TRBJ1-1; weak D call: TRBD1 (5 bases). CDR3 length: 16 amino acids. The V gene's germline CDR1 is MNHEY and CDR2 SVGAGI. Trimming left V 2 bases short and J 1 base short, with 14 bases between. CDR3 DNA sequence: TGTGCCAGCAGTTACCCAAAACCGGGGGGGAACACTGAAGCTTTCTTT. Protein: CASSYPKPGGNTEAFF.

The chain is built from TRBV7-2 and TRBJ1-1; no clear D gene. Germline CDR1 is SGHTA and CDR2 is FQGNSA. The CDR3 extends over 14 amino acids. V was trimmed by 7 bases and J by 5 bases, leaving 17 bases between them. In nucleotides, the CDR3 is TGTGCCAGCACCCAGAGGTCGGGGTGGACTGAAGCTTTCTTT. Amino acids: CASTQRSGWTEAFF.